This entry lists 27 T cell receptor beta chains sequenced from one sample in a study of response to subunit inactivated influenza vaccine. One entry per CDR3 protein results from TCRdb running MiXCR on the RT-PCR reads. This sample yields hundreds of thousands of distinct CDR3 sequences, of which about a fifth are seen a single time; roughly 10% belongs to the top ten. Sequenced material: PBMCs from blood, taken 21 months after vaccination. All receptors derive from a man between 50 and 75 years old who received an inactivated influenza vaccine.

The J gene is TRBJ1-1, the V gene TRBV10-1; tentatively, D is TRBD1 (5 bases). The CDR3 covers 11 residues. Trimming pared 3 bases from V and 8 bases from J, leaving 7 bases between. Germline lookup yields CDR1 WNHNN and CDR2 SYGVQD (reference sequence). CDR3 DNA: TGCGCCAGCAGTGAATCAGGGGAAGCTTTCTTT. It codes for CASSESGEAFF.

The chain's CDR3 is CASSQVVRDRATDTQYF. The CDR3 DNA is TGTGCCAGCAGCCAAGTCGTCCGGGACAGGGCAACAGATACGCAGTATTTT. The rearrangement joins TRBV4-2 to TRBJ2-3, with 9 bases that match TRBD1. The CDR3 has 17 residues. From germline, CDR1 is LGHNA and CDR2 YNFKEQ. V dropped 1 base and J dropped 3; count of bases not matched to a gene: 8.

The chain has TRBV29-1 and TRBJ2-5, with 9 bases lining up with TRBD1. With V trimmed by 1 base and J by 7 bases, 7 bases remained unmatched. From germline, CDR1 is SQVTM and CDR2 ANQGSEA. CDR3 length: 14 residues. CDR3 in DNA: TGCAGCGTTGAAGGGAGGACAGGGGATGGGACCCAGTACTTC. The encoded protein is CSVEGRTGDGTQYF.

This clonotype was seen a few times. The V call is TRBV5-1, the J call TRBJ2-1; TRBD2 might be the D (6 bases). The CDR3 has 14 residues. The germline gives CDR1 SGHRS, CDR2 YFSETQ. V was shortened by 4 bases and J by 0 bases, with 8 bases between the two germline ends. CDR3 DNA: TGCGCCAGCAGCCGGGACTTCTCCTACAATGAGCAGTTCTTC. This translates into CASSRDFSYNEQFF. The full variable domain, its missing parts supplied by reference TRBV5-1 and TRBJ2-1, is KAGVTQTPRYLIKTRGQQVTLSCSPISGHRSVSWYQQTPGQGLQFLFEYFSETQRNKGNFPGRFSGRQFSNSRSEMNVSTLELGDSALYLCASSRDFSYNEQFFGPGTRLTVL.

There are a few counts of this clonotype. The gene calls are TRBV5-1 and TRBJ1-2; 10 bases map to TRBD1. Unmatched junction bases numbered 6, after V lost 4 bases and J lost 6 bases. Per germline, CDR1 SGHRS and CDR2 YFSETQ. This CDR3 has 14 amino acids. CDR3 in DNA: TGCGCCAGCAGCCCAAGGACAGGGGGGAATGGCTACACCTTC. It specifies CASSPRTGGNGYTF.

This chain joins TRBV5-1 and TRBJ2-7; 7 bases are shared with TRBD1. Germline V gene sequence: CDR1 SGHRS, CDR2 YFSETQ. V shed 3 bases and J 8 bases; nucleotides not matched to a gene: 5. The CDR3 has 12 amino acids. The CDR3 protein is CASSSTGDQQYF. DNA of the CDR3: TGCGCCAGCAGCTCAACAGGGGACCAGCAGTACTTC.

CDR3 in DNA: TGCAGCGTTGAGCCGGGACCCTATGGCTACACCTTC. Its translation is CSVEPGPYGYTF. The chain couples TRBV29-1 to TRBJ1-2, with D perhaps matching TRBD1 (5 bases). Trimming cost V 3 bases and J 4 bases, with 9 bases left between them. Germline V gene sequence: CDR1 SQVTM, CDR2 ANQGSEA. The CDR3 is 12 residues long.

This clonotype has a handful of counts. The genes are TRBV5-1 and TRBJ2-3; D unresolved. This CDR3 spans 13 amino acids. V gave up 5 bases and J gave up 0 bases, with 7 bases separating them. CDR1 is SGHRS and CDR2 is YFSETQ in the germline V gene. DNA for the CDR3: TGCGCCAGCAGTGATGCTAGCACAGATACGCAGTATTTT. Its protein is CASSDASTDTQYF. Variable domain in full (rest from reference TRBV5-1 and TRBJ2-3): KAGVTQTPRYLIKTRGQQVTLSCSPISGHRSVSWYQQTPGQGLQFLFEYFSETQRNKGNFPGRFSGRQFSNSRSEMNVSTLELGDSALYLCASSDASTDTQYFGPGTRLTVL.

The chain carries TRBV10-3 and TRBJ1-5, with D possibly being TRBD1 (5 bases). This CDR3 comprises 15 residues. The V end lost 6 bases, the J end lost 0 bases, and 12 bases lay between the germline ends. CDR1 is ENHRY and CDR2 is SYGVKD in the germline V gene. The CDR3 loop is CAIRRDGLSNQPQHF. DNA of the CDR3: TGTGCCATCAGGAGGGACGGCCTTAGCAATCAGCCCCAGCATTTT.

This rearrangement joins TRBV9 to TRBJ1-6; 7 bases fit TRBD1. J gave up 9 bases and V 0 bases, and 3 bases lay outside the gene matches. The CDR3 extends over 14 amino acids. CDR1 and CDR2 (germline): SGDLS, YYNGEE. Here the CDR3 DNA reads TGTGCCAGCAGCGTAGAGAGGGGGCCTTCACCCCTCCACTTT. The encoded protein is CASSVERGPSPLHF.

V is TRBV5-1 and J is TRBJ2-7, with TRBD2 matching over 13 bases. Germline loops: CDR1 SGHRS, CDR2 YFSETQ. The V segment lost 5 bases and the J segment 7 bases; nucleotides outside the gene matches: 6. The CDR3 runs 14 residues. The CDR3 sequence: CASRVPGLAGEQYF. DNA for the CDR3: TGCGCCAGCAGGGTACCGGGACTAGCGGGAGAGCAGTACTTC.

This clonotype was observed a few times. This sequence joins TRBV20-1 and TRBJ1-1; 7 nucleotides align to TRBD1. With V trimmed by 0 bases and J by 4 bases, 14 bases remained unmatched. The V gene's germline CDR1 is DFQATT and CDR2 SNEGSKA (reference sequence). The CDR3 runs to 17 residues. The CDR3 reads CSARDVGGRGGITEAFF. The CDR3 DNA follows: TGCAGTGCTAGAGATGTCGGAGGGAGAGGGGGCATCACTGAAGCTTTCTTT.

The table lists this clonotype with a few counts. The V gene is TRBV4-1, the J gene TRBJ1-5; 7 positions agree with TRBD1. V was clipped by 0 bases and J by 4 bases; unmatched bases: 6. The germline V gene has CDR1 MGHRA and CDR2 YSYEKL. The CDR3 totals 16 residues. This chain's CDR3 is CASSQDNSGQNQPQHF. CDR3 nucleotides: TGCGCCAGCAGCCAAGATAACTCGGGACAGAATCAGCCCCAGCATTTT.

The CDR3 nucleotides are TGTGCCAGCAGCTTGTTCAGGGGGAACCTCTACGAGCAGTACTTC. This translates into CASSLFRGNLYEQYF. This sequence joins TRBV11-2 and TRBJ2-7, with TRBD1 matching 7 bases. J was trimmed by 3 bases and V by 3 bases; bases with no gene match: 8. Germline lookup yields CDR1 SGHAT and CDR2 FQNNGV. The CDR3 sequence is 15 residues long.

CDR3 bases: TGCAGCGTTGAATCGGGGACAGGGGTATATGGCTACACCTTC. Translation gives CSVESGTGVYGYTF. This chain links TRBV29-1 with TRBJ1-2; 10 bases are a match to TRBD1. CDR3 length equals 14 residues. From germline, CDR1 is SQVTM and CDR2 ANQGSEA. V was pared by 2 bases and J by 5 bases, with 5 bases of the junction left unmatched.

V is TRBV7-8 and J is TRBJ2-3, with D tentatively TRBD1 or TRBD2 (5 bases each). The V end was cut by 5 bases, the J end by 0 bases, with 15 bases between. Germline lookup yields CDR1 SGHVS and CDR2 FQNEAQ. The CDR3 length is 16 residues. In DNA, the CDR3 is TGTGCCAGCAGCCTGATGGGCAGGGAGAGCACAGATACGCAGTATTTT. Its protein product is CASSLMGRESTDTQYF.

V usage is TRBV7-9 and J usage is TRBJ2-1, with D possibly TRBD2 on 5 matching bases. V lost 3 bases, J lost 12 bases, and 21 bases lay in between. CDR3 length: 15 residues. Germline V CDR1 and CDR2: SEHNR, FQNEAQ (reference sequence). The CDR3 reads CASSLEYLAQGGQFF. CDR3 nucleotide sequence: TGTGCCAGCAGCTTGGAGTACCTAGCCCAAGGCGGGCAGTTCTTC.

Comment on this clonotype: A much larger clone is a single base away; this may be a read error. The chain combines TRBV5-1 with TRBJ2-1; weak D call: TRBD1 (5 bases). Trimming took off 0 bases at V and 0 bases at J, with 7 bases between the two ends. This CDR3 region has 15 residues. CDR1 is SGHRS and CDR2 is YFSETQ in the germline V gene. CDR3 in DNA: TGCGCCAGCAGCTTGGCCGACAGCTCCTACAATGAGCAGTTCTTC. As protein: CASSLADSSYNEQFF. Supplemented by reference TRBV5-1 and TRBJ2-1, the full variable domain reads KAGVTQTPRYLIKTRGQQVTLSCSPISGHRSVSWYQQTPGQGLQFLFEYFSETQRNKGNFPGRFSGRQFSNSRSEMNVSTLELGDSALYLCASSLADSSYNEQFFGPGTRLTVL.

Only a few counts were recorded for this clonotype. J is TRBJ1-6 and V is TRBV25-1; D call uncertain. The germline V and J ends were trimmed by 1 base and 6 bases, with 10 bases remaining between them. This CDR3 has 15 residues. Germline-derived CDR1 and CDR2 are MGHDK and SYGVNS. The CDR3 sequence: CASSELAGLNSPLHF. The CDR3 DNA follows: TGTGCCAGCAGTGAATTGGCAGGTCTTAATTCACCCCTCCACTTT. The variable domain in full, completed from reference TRBV25-1 and TRBJ1-6, reads EADIYQTPRYLVIGTGKKITLECSQTMGHDKMYWYQQDPGMELHLIHYSYGVNSTEKGDLSSESTVSRIRTEHFPLTLESARPSHTSQYLCASSELAGLNSPLHFGNGTRLTVT.

This clonotype was detected many times. The V gene is TRBV28, the J gene TRBJ1-1; 11 bases map to TRBD1. V shed 5 bases, J shed 8 bases, and the junction held 4 bases outside the gene matches. The CDR3 extends over 13 amino acids. Germline V gene sequence: CDR1 MDHEN, CDR2 SYDVKM. CDR3 loop: CASSDGQGAEAFF. CDR3 bases: TGTGCCAGCAGTGACGGACAGGGGGCGGAAGCTTTCTTT. Drawing the rest from reference TRBV28 and TRBJ1-1, the complete variable domain is DVKVTQSSRYLVKRTGEKVFLECVQDMDHENMFWYRQDPGLGLRLIYFSYDVKMKEKGDIPEGYSVSREKKERFSLILESASTNQTSMYLCASSDGQGAEAFFGQGTRLTVV.

This clonotype has more than one count but fewer than ten. The CDR3 sequence is CASSLDGTGGYEQYF. The CDR3 DNA is TGTGCCAGCAGCTTAGATGGGACAGGGGGCTACGAGCAGTACTTC. The chain carries TRBV7-2 and TRBJ2-7; TRBD1 agrees at 11 bases. J lost 3 bases, V lost 1 base, and 2 bases had no gene match. Germline lookup yields CDR1 SGHTA and CDR2 FQGNSA. The length of the CDR3 is 15 residues.

This clonotype was seen a handful of times. The chain uses TRBV24-1 and TRBJ1-1; possibly TRBD1 for D (5 bases). V lost 11 bases and J 8 bases, leaving 17 bases between the germline ends. CDR3 size: 12 residues. The germline gives CDR1 KGHDR, CDR2 SFDVKD. CDR3 nucleotide sequence: TGTGCCAGGGCGGTCGGGGGGAACGAAGCTTTCTTT. Translation: CARAVGGNEAFF.

This clonotype showed up just a few times. The chain is built from TRBV11-2 and TRBJ2-1, with D tentatively TRBD1 (5 bases). Trimming took off 5 bases at V and 2 bases at J, with 19 bases between the two ends. Per the germline V gene, CDR1 is SGHAT and CDR2 is FQNNGV. This CDR3 comprises 17 residues. CDR3 loop: CASSIYKGRLAYNEQFF. The CDR3 DNA is TGTGCCAGCAGCATTTACAAGGGGCGCTTAGCCTACAATGAGCAGTTCTTC.

V usage is TRBV20-1 and J usage is TRBJ2-2; D is uncertain. This CDR3 spans 13 amino acids. Germline assignment: CDR1 DFQATT and CDR2 SNEGSKA (reference sequence). V gave up 5 bases and J gave up 1 base, with 8 bases separating them. The CDR3 coding sequence is TGCAGTGCTCCGTCCCTGAACACCGGGGAGCTGTTTTTT. Amino acid sequence: CSAPSLNTGELFF.

J is TRBJ2-3 and V is TRBV24-1; D possibly matches TRBD1 or TRBD2 (5 bases each). This CDR3 region has 15 residues. V dropped 7 bases and J dropped 7 bases, with 20 bases sitting between them. Germline lookup yields CDR1 KGHDR and CDR2 SFDVKD. This chain's CDR3 is CATRARDASAHTQYF. DNA of the CDR3: TGTGCCACCAGGGCCCGGGACGCCTCTGCCCATACGCAGTATTTT.

This clonotype has only one observation. CDR3 bases: TGTGCCAGCAGCGGATCATTTACCGGGACAGGGGTTACCGGGGAGCTGTTTTTT. Residues: CASSGSFTGTGVTGELFF. This chain joins TRBV9 and TRBJ2-2, with TRBD1 matching 10 bases. From germline, CDR1 is SGDLS and CDR2 YYNGEE. The CDR3 spans 18 residues. The J segment lost 5 bases and the V segment lost 3 bases, leaving 13 bases of the junction unmatched.

This clonotype was seen at least ten times. J is TRBJ1-1 and V is TRBV4-3, with TRBD1 as a possible D gene (5 bases). CDR1 and CDR2 (germline): LGHNA, YSLEER. The CDR3 is 16 amino acids. V lost 3 bases to trimming and J lost 0 bases, with 14 bases between them. The CDR3 here is CASSHARTSMNTEAFF. CDR3 DNA sequence: TGCGCCAGCAGCCATGCCCGGACATCAATGAACACTGAAGCTTTCTTT.